Listed here are 29 T cell receptor beta chains from one sample, sequenced in a study of T cells after yellow fever vaccination. In TCRdb, the 5' RACE reads were re-called with MiXCR into one record per CDR3 protein. Here the sample spans just under 85,000 distinct CDR3 sequences, roughly 13% being singletons. Sequenced material: CD8+ T cells not binding an NS4B(214-222) dextramer, sorted from PBMCs, taken 21 days after the first yellow fever vaccination. These receptors came from a man aged 18 to 30 who received the YFV17D yellow fever vaccine.

This clonotype turned up a few times. The V call is TRBV27, the J call TRBJ2-1; D not certain. Germline loops: CDR1 MNHEY, CDR2 SMNVEV (reference sequence). The CDR3 is made up of 12 amino acids. Deletions cut 0 bases from V and 9 bases from J, with 6 bases between. The CDR3 DNA sequence: TGTGCCAGCAGTTTATCTAGAGGTGAGCAGTTCTTC. Encoded protein: CASSLSRGEQFF.

The CDR3 loop is CASKKMQGAGTEAFF. CDR3 DNA: TGTGCCAGCAAAAAAATGCAGGGGGCTGGGACTGAAGCTTTCTTT. This sequence joins TRBV5-5 and TRBJ1-1; 8 bases line up with TRBD1. V trimming: 6 bases; J trimming: 5 bases; junction bases outside the gene matches: 12. The germline V gene has CDR1 SGHKS and CDR2 YYEKEE (reference sequence). The CDR3 sequence is 15 residues long.

The table lists this clonotype with a few counts. The gene calls are TRBV5-6 and TRBJ2-1, with TRBD1 matching over 7 bases. Germline loops: CDR1 SGHDT, CDR2 YYEEEE. V gave up 0 bases and J gave up 9 bases; unmatched junction bases: 6. The CDR3 sequence is 14 residues long. The CDR3 DNA sequence: TGTGCCAGCAGCTTGGTACAGGGGCCTCTTGAGCAGTTCTTC. This encodes CASSLVQGPLEQFF.

This clonotype was recorded a few times. The rearrangement joins TRBV6-2 or TRBV6-3 to TRBJ2-1; weak D call: TRBD1 (5 bases). The CDR3 consists of 12 residues. CDR1 is MNHEY, CDR2 SVGEGT, per germline. The ends were cut back, 2 bases at V and 7 bases at J, with 6 bases in the middle. CDR3 in DNA: TGTGCCAGCAGTTACCAGGGAAATGAGCAGTTCTTC. This gives the protein CASSYQGNEQFF.

This clonotype has only a few counts. The rearrangement links TRBV5-5 to TRBJ2-3; D unresolved. From germline, CDR1 is SGHKS and CDR2 YYEKEE (reference sequence). Trimming shortened V by 1 base and J by 1 base, and 13 bases separated the two germline ends. The CDR3 spans 16 residues. CDR3 residues: CASSLRRATRTDTQYF. CDR3 nucleotides: TGTGCCAGCAGCTTGCGTAGGGCCACCCGCACAGATACGCAGTATTTT.

Regarding this clonotype: The junction differs from germline at one of its ends, possibly a read error. The chain is built from TRBV7-7 and TRBJ2-3; D gene uncertain. The CDR3 loop spans 15 amino acids. Germline values: CDR1 SSHAT, CDR2 FNYEAQ (reference sequence). CDR3 amino acids: CASSLGRRSTDTQYF. CDR3 nucleotide sequence: TGTGCTAGCAGCTTAGGCCGCAGAAGCACAGATACGCAGTATTTT.

This clonotype came up a few times. The chain is built from TRBV4-1 and TRBJ2-1; a weak D match, TRBD2 (5 bases). The CDR3 length is 17 residues. Trimming pared 5 bases from V and 2 bases from J, leaving 19 bases between. CDR1 is MGHRA, CDR2 YSYEKL, per germline. The CDR3: CASSSHPRTRPYNEQFF. The CDR3 DNA follows: TGCGCCAGCAGCTCCCACCCCCGGACTCGCCCCTACAATGAGCAGTTCTTC.

The J gene is TRBJ2-2, the V gene TRBV7-3; D remains ambiguous. CDR3 length: 13 amino acids. CDR1 and CDR2 from the germline V gene are SGHTA and FQGTGA. Deletions cut 5 bases from V and 3 bases from J, with 7 bases between. This CDR3 is CASSPADTGELFF. The CDR3 DNA reads TGTGCCAGCAGCCCCGCAGACACCGGGGAGCTGTTTTTT. Combining the CDR3 with reference TRBV7-3 and TRBJ2-2 gives the whole variable domain GAGVSQTPSNKVTEKGKYVELRCDPISGHTALYWYRQSLGQGPEFLIYFQGTGAADDSGLPNDRFFAVRPEGSVSTLKIQRTERGDSAVYLCASSPADTGELFFGEGSRLTVL.

This rearrangement joins TRBV6-4 to TRBJ2-1; 8 positions agree with TRBD2. With 2 bases clipped from V and 4 bases from J, the junction kept 10 bases outside the gene matches. The CDR3 is 17 amino acids. The germline gives CDR1 MRHNA, CDR2 SNTAGT. The CDR3 DNA reads TGTGCCAGCAGTGACAAATCGCGGGGGGCGCCATACAATGAGCAGTTCTTC. Protein product: CASSDKSRGAPYNEQFF.

The V and J genes are TRBV29-1 and TRBJ2-2; perhaps TRBD1 as D (5 bases). V lost 3 bases, J lost 1 base, and 12 bases lay in between. This CDR3 has 15 amino acids. CDR1 is SQVTM and CDR2 is ANQGSEA in the germline V gene. CDR3 nucleotide sequence: TGCAGCGTTGAGATTAGGGGAAAGAACACCGGGGAGCTGTTTTTT. Its translation is CSVEIRGKNTGELFF.

Comments on this clonotype: This may be a read error: a much more frequent sequence differs by one nucleotide. The J gene is TRBJ2-7, the V gene TRBV19, with a tentative D call TRBD1 (5 bases). CDR3 length: 14 amino acids. V dropped 5 bases and J dropped 1 base, with 12 bases sitting between them. Germline V gene data show CDR1 as LNHDA and CDR2 as SQIVND (reference sequence). The CDR3 DNA reads as TGTGCCAGTAGTGGAGCAGGGTCATCCTACGAGCAGTACTTC. Translating it yields CASSGAGSSYEQYF.

The CDR3 DNA reads TGTGCCAGCAGCTCTAGTGGTCCTTACGAGCAGTACGTC. Protein sequence: CASSSSGPYEQYV. The V call is TRBV7-8, the J call TRBJ2-7, with unresolved D. V lost 4 bases, J lost 4 bases, and 11 bases lay in between. Germline V lookup: CDR1 SGHVS, CDR2 FQNEAQ. The CDR3 spans 13 residues.

CDR3 coding DNA: TGTGCCTGGAGTGACCCCGGACACCTTATGAACACTGAAGCTTTCTTT. This codes for CAWSDPGHLMNTEAFF. The gene calls are TRBV30 and TRBJ1-1; maybe TRBD1 (5 bases). V lost 1 base, J lost 0 bases, and 15 bases lay in between. The CDR3 has 16 amino acids. Germline V lookup: CDR1 GTSNPN, CDR2 SVGIG (reference sequence).

This rearrangement joins TRBV6-5 to TRBJ2-5, with 9 bases matching TRBD1. Germline V gene lookup returns CDR1 MNHEY and CDR2 SVGAGI. The ends lost 5 bases at V and 5 bases at J; junction bases unmatched: 6. The CDR3 totals 14 residues. For the CDR3, the DNA is TGTGCCAGCAGTCAGGGACAGGGAGGTGAGACCCAGTACTTC. It yields the protein CASSQGQGGETQYF.

The V call is TRBV4-2, the J call TRBJ2-7; D is perhaps TRBD1 (6 bases). Trimming removed 0 bases at V and 0 bases at J, with 12 bases between. CDR3 length: 16 amino acids. Germline V gives CDR1 LGHNA, CDR2 YNFKEQ. The CDR3, as DNA: TGTGCCAGCAGCCAAGAAGGCGGACAGAGCTCCTACGAGCAGTACTTC. As protein: CASSQEGGQSSYEQYF.

This chain connects TRBV6-5 to TRBJ1-5, with D unclear. Looked up from germline, CDR1 is MNHEY and CDR2 is SVGAGI. CDR3 length equals 13 residues. Trimming removed 2 bases from V and 2 bases from J, with 4 bases in between. CDR3 DNA: TGTGCCAGCAGTTACGTAGGCAATCAGCCCCAGCATTTT. Amino acids: CASSYVGNQPQHF.

This clonotype was found a few times. The chain combines TRBV20-1 with TRBJ2-3; 7 bases are a match to TRBD1. Germline V gene data show CDR1 as DFQATT and CDR2 as SNEGSKA (reference sequence). CDR3 length: 15 amino acids. The ends lost 6 bases at V and 4 bases at J; junction bases unmatched: 13. Here the CDR3 DNA reads TGCAGTGCGTGGGACAGAGCGTCCGTTGCAGATACGCAGTATTTT. This gives the protein CSAWDRASVADTQYF.

The rearrangement joins TRBV12-3 or TRBV12-4 to TRBJ1-2; maybe TRBD1 (5 bases). The CDR3 consists of 13 residues. Trimming removed 5 bases from V and 4 bases from J, with 11 bases in between. Here the CDR3 DNA reads TGTGCCAGCAGTCCGGGACGGGTCTATGGCTACACCTTC. This translates into CASSPGRVYGYTF.

This clonotype was seen more than once but under ten times. The V call is TRBV19, the J call TRBJ1-5; TRBD1 matches at 9 bases. V lost 6 bases to trimming and J lost 6 bases; unmatched junction nucleotides: 3. Germline values: CDR1 LNHDA, CDR2 SQIVND (reference sequence). The CDR3 consists of 13 residues. CDR3 residues: CASRGTGFQPQHF. CDR3 nucleotides: TGTGCCAGTAGAGGGACAGGGTTTCAGCCCCAGCATTTT. Variable domain in full (rest from reference TRBV19 and TRBJ1-5): DGGITQSPKYLFRKEGQNVTLSCEQNLNHDAMYWYRQDPGQGLRLIYYSQIVNDFQKGDIAEGYSVSREKKESFPLTVTSAQKNPTAFYLCASRGTGFQPQHFGDGTRLSIL.

This clonotype was picked up a small number of times. The rearrangement uses TRBV7-2 and TRBJ2-1; D not certain. Germline V gives CDR1 SGHTA, CDR2 FQGNSA. The CDR3 is made up of 14 amino acids. Trimming cost V 3 bases and J 0 bases, with 6 bases left between them. Here the CDR3 DNA reads TGTGCCAGCAGCTTCGGTGACTCCTACAATGAGCAGTTCTTC. This sequence encodes CASSFGDSYNEQFF.

This clonotype showed up just a few times. The chain employs TRBV20-1 and TRBJ1-2, with a weak D call TRBD1 (6 bases). Germline loops: CDR1 DFQATT, CDR2 SNEGSKA (reference sequence). The CDR3 length is 13 residues. Between the trimmed V and J ends, which lost 0 bases and 8 bases, there was a span of 13 bases. The CDR3 DNA is TGCAGTGCTAGAGATATCCAGGGGATAGGCTACACCTTC. The encoded protein is CSARDIQGIGYTF.

Only a few counts were recorded for this clonotype. The chain has TRBV14 and TRBJ2-7; 8 bases are a match to TRBD1. The CDR3 runs 13 residues. The germline gives CDR1 SGHDN, CDR2 FVKESK. The ends lost 4 bases at V and 2 bases at J; junction bases unmatched: 1. The CDR3 DNA reads as TGTGCCAGCAGCCGGACAGGGACCTACGAGCAGTACTTC. It translates to CASSRTGTYEQYF.

This clonotype was recorded a few times. The V call is TRBV6-5, the J call TRBJ2-2; D is ambiguous. Germline V gene data show CDR1 as MNHEY and CDR2 as SVGAGI. Trimming cost V 7 bases and J 2 bases, with 5 bases left between them. CDR3 length: 12 amino acids. CDR3 region: CASMTNTGELFF. The CDR3 coding sequence is TGTGCCAGCATGACCAACACCGGGGAGCTGTTTTTT.

The rearrangement links TRBV5-6 to TRBJ2-7; 7 nucleotides line up with TRBD1. Germline V gives CDR1 SGHDT, CDR2 YYEEEE. The V segment lost 7 bases and the J segment 0 bases; nucleotides outside the gene matches: 7. This CDR3 has 14 amino acids. The CDR3 sequence is CASFRTGISYEQYV. In DNA, the CDR3 is TGTGCCAGCTTCCGGACAGGAATCTCCTACGAGCAGTACGTC.

Concerning this clonotype: This is likely a read error, given that the CDR3 carries no conserved phenylalanine or tryptophan at its end. This chain joins TRBV20-1 and TRBJ2-5; D possibly matches TRBD1 or TRBD2 (5 bases each). Looked up from germline, CDR1 is DFQATT and CDR2 is SNEGSKA (reference sequence). The CDR3 spans 12 residues. V was cut by 6 bases and J by 7 bases, with 15 bases left in between. In DNA form, the CDR3 reads TGCAGTGCCACATGGGGGACGGGGACCCAGTACATC. Its protein product is CSATWGTGTQYI.

This clonotype has a handful of counts. The V gene is TRBV3-1, the J gene TRBJ1-5; D is possibly TRBD1 (5 bases). V was clipped by 0 bases and J by 2 bases, with 5 bases between them. The CDR3 is 14 residues long. CDR1 is LGHDT and CDR2 is YNNKEL in the germline V gene (reference sequence). This CDR3 is CASSQEGGNQPQHF. Here the CDR3 DNA reads TGTGCCAGCAGCCAAGAAGGGGGCAATCAGCCCCAGCATTTT. The full variable domain, completed using reference TRBV3-1 and TRBJ1-5, is DTAVSQTPKYLVTQMGNDKSIKCEQNLGHDTMYWYKQDSKKFLKIMFSYNNKELIINETVPNRFSPKSPDKAHLNLHINSLELGDSAVYFCASSQEGGNQPQHFGDGTRLSIL.

This clonotype has a handful of counts. The chain has TRBV4-1 and TRBJ2-5; 14 bases agree with TRBD2. With 4 bases clipped from V and 3 bases from J, the junction kept 7 bases outside the gene matches. Germline V CDR1 and CDR2: MGHRA, YSYEKL. The CDR3 contains 17 residues. The CDR3 DNA reads TGCGCCAGCAGCCCGCGACTAGCGGGGGGGATGGAAGAGACCCAGTACTTC. It is translated as CASSPRLAGGMEETQYF.

This rearrangement joins TRBV4-3 to TRBJ1-1; a weak D match, TRBD1 (5 bases). CDR3 length: 18 residues. V was shortened by 1 base and J by 1 base, with 19 bases between the two germline ends. Germline lookup yields CDR1 LGHNA and CDR2 YSLEER. The CDR3 DNA reads as TGCGCCAGCAGCCAAGGGGGGTGGGGGGTCTTAGGGAACACTGAAGCTTTCTTT. This translates into CASSQGGWGVLGNTEAFF.

V is TRBV27 and J is TRBJ2-3, with unresolved D. Germline loops: CDR1 MNHEY, CDR2 SMNVEV (reference sequence). CDR3 length: 13 residues. Trimming left V 4 bases short and J 8 bases short, with 13 bases between. In DNA form, the CDR3 reads TGTGCCAGCAGTTCTGGATTTGCATTTACGCAGTATTTT. Its translation is CASSSGFAFTQYF.